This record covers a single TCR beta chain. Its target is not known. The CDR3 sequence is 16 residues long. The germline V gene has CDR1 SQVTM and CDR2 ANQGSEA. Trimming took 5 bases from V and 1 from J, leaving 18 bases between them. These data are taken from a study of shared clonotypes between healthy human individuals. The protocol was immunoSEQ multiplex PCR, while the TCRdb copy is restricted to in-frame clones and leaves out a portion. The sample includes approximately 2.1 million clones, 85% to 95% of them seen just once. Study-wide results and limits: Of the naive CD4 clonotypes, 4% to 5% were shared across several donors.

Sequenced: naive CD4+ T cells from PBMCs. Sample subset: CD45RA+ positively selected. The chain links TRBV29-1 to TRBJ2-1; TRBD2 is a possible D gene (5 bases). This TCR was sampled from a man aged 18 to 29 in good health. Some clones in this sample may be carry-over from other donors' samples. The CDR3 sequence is CSVLSLAGDSYNEQFF. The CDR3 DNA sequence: TGCAGCGTTTTGTCTTTGGCGGGTGATTCCTACAATGAGCAGTTCTTC.